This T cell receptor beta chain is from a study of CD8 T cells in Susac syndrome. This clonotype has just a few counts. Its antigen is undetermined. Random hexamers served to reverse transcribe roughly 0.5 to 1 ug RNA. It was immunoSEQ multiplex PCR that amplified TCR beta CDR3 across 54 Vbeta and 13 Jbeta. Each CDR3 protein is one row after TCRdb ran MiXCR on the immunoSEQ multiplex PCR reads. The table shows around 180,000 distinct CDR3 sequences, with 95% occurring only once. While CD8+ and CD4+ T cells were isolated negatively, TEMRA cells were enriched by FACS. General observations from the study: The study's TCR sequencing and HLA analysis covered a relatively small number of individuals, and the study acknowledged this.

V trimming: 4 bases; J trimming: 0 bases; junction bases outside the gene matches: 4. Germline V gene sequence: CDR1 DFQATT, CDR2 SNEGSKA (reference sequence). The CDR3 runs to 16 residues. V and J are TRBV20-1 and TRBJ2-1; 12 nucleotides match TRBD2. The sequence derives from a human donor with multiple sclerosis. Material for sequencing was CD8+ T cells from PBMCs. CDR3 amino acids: CSATGTSGRSYNEQFF. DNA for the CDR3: TGCAGTGCTACCGGGACTAGCGGGCGCTCCTACAATGAGCAGTTCTTC.